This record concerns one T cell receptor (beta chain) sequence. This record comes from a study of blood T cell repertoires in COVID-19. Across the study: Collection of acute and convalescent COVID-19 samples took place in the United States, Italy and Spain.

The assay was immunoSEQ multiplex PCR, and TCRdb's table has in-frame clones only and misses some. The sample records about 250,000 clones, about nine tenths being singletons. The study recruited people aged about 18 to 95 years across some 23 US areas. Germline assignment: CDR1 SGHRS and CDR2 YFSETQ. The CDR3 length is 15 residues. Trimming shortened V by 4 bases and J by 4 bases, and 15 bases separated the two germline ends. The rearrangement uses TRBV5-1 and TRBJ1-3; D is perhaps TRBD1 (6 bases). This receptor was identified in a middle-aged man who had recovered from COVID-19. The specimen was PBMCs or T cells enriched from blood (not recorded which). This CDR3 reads CASSRSGGEGNTIYF. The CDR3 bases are TGCGCCAGCAGCCGTTCGGGGGGCGAAGGAAACACCATATATTTT.